This T cell receptor (beta chain) was recovered during a study of early T cells in non-severe SARS-CoV-2 infection. Study details: Chains were not paired, and sequencing was done on bulk RNA from unsorted whole blood. Study findings and constraints: Private and CD4 specificities were missed by VDJdb matching, which favored anti-spike CD8 responses.

The CDR3 length is 14 residues. The V end was cut by 2 bases, the J end by 10 bases, with 12 bases between. CDR1 MNHEY and CDR2 SVGAGI come from the germline V gene. As part of library construction, unique molecular identifiers were attached to individual cDNA molecules. TCRdb itself ran the 5' RACE reads through MiXCR, one entry per CDR3 protein. The sample lists about 35,000 distinct CDR3 sequences; approximately 8% were seen once. Points on this clonotype: Its antigen is still unknown.

This sequence was found in an adult who was a healthcare worker with PCR-confirmed SARS-CoV-2 infection or an uninfected control (not recorded which). The sample was whole blood, taken at baseline. The chain carries TRBV6-5 and TRBJ1-6; D is perhaps TRBD1 (5 bases). The CDR3 loop is CASSYLQGSSPLHF. The DNA for the CDR3 is TGTGCCAGCAGTTACCTCCAGGGTAGCTCACCCCTCCACTTT.